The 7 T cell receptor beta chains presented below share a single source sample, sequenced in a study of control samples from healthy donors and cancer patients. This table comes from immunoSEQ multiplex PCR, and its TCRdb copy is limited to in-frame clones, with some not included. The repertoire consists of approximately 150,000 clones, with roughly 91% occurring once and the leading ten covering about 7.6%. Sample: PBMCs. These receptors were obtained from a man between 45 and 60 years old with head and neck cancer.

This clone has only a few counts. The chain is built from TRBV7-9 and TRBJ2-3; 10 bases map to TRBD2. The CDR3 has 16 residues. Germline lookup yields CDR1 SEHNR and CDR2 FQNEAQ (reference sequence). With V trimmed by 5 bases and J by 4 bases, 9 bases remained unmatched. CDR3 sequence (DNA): TGTGCCAGCAGCCCTAAGCGGGAGGGCCAAGCAGATACGCAGTATTTT. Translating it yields CASSPKREGQADTQYF.

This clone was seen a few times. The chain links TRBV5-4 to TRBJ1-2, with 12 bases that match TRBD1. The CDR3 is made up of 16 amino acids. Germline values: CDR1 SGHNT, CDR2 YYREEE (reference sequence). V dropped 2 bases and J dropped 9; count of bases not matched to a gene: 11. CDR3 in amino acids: CASSFPPGQGAGSYTF. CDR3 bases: TGTGCCAGCAGCTTTCCACCGGGACAGGGGGCGGGTAGCTACACCTTC.

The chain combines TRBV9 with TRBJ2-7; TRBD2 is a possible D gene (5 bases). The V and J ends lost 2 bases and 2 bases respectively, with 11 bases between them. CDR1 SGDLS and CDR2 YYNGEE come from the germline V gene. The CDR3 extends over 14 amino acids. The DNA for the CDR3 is TGTGCCAGCAGCGTTGCGGGCGAAACCTACGAGCAGTACTTC. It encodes CASSVAGETYEQYF.

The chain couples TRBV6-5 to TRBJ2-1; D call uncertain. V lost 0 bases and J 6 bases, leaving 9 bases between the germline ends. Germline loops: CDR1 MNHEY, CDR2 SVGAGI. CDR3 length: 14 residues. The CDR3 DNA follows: TGTGCCAGCAGTTACTCGAGCTTAGGCAATGAGCAGTTCTTC. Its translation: CASSYSSLGNEQFF.

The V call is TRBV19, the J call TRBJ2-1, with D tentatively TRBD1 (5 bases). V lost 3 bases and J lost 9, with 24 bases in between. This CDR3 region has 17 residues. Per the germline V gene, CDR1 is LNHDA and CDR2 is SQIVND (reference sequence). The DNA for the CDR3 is TGTGCCAGTAGTATGGGGCCGGATCCCTGGGGAACAGTTGAGCAGTTCTTC. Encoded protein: CASSMGPDPWGTVEQFF.

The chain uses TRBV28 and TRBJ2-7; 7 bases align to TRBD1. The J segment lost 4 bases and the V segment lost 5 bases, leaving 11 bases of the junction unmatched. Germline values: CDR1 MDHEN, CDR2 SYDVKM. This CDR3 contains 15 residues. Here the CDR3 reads CASSPGQARRYEQYF. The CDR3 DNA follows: TGTGCCAGCAGTCCCGGACAGGCCAGGAGATACGAGCAGTACTTC.

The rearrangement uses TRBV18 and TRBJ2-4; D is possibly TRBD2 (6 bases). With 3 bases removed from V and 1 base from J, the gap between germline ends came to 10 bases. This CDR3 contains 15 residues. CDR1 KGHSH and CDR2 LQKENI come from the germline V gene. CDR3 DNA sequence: TGTGCCAGCTCACCCACGGCGGGGGCCAAAAACATTCAGTACTTC. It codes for CASSPTAGAKNIQYF.